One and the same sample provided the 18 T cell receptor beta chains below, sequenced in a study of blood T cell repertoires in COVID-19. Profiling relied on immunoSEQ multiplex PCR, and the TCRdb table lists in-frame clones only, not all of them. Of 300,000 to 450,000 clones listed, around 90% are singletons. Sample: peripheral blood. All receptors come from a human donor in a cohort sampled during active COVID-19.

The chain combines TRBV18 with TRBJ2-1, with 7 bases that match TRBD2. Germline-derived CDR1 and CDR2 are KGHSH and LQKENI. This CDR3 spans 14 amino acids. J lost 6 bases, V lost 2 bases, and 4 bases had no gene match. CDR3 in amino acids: CASSPGGDPNEQFF. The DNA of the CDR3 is TGTGCCAGCTCACCAGGGGGGGACCCCAATGAGCAGTTCTTC.

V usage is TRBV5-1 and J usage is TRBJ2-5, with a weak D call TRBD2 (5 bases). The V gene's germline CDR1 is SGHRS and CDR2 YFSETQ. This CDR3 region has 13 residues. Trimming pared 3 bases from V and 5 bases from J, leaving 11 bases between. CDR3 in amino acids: CASSSDYAETQYF. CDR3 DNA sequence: TGCGCCAGCAGCTCAGACTACGCGGAGACCCAGTACTTC. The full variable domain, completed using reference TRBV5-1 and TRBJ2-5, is KAGVTQTPRYLIKTRGQQVTLSCSPISGHRSVSWYQQTPGQGLQFLFEYFSETQRNKGNFPGRFSGRQFSNSRSEMNVSTLELGDSALYLCASSSDYAETQYFGPGTRLLVL.

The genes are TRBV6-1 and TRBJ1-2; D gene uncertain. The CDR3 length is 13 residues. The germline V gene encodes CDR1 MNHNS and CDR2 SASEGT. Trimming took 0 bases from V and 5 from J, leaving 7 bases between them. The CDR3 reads CASSEAAGYGYTF. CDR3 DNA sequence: TGTGCCAGCAGTGAAGCGGCGGGATATGGCTACACCTTC.

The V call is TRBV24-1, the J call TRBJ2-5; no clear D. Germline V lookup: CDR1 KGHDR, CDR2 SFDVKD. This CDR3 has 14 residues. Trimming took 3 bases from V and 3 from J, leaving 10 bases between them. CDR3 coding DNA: TGTGCCACCAGTGATACGCGATTAGAAGAGACCCAGTACTTC. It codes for CATSDTRLEETQYF.

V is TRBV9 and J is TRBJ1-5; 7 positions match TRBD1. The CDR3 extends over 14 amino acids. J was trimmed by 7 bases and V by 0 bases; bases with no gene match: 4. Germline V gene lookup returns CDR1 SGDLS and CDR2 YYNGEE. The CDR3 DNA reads TGTGCCAGCAGCGTAGGACAGGGCTCCCAGCCCCAGCATTTT. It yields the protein CASSVGQGSQPQHF.

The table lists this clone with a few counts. CDR3 DNA sequence: TGTGCCAGCAGCTTAGCGGGGCACTACGAGCAGTACTTC. It yields the protein CASSLAGHYEQYF. This chain uses TRBV11-1 with TRBJ2-7, with D perhaps matching TRBD1 (5 bases). The CDR3 runs 13 residues. Germline CDR1 reads SGHAT; CDR2 reads FQDESV (reference sequence). Trimming removed 0 bases from V and 3 bases from J, with 6 bases in between. Using reference TRBV11-1 and TRBJ2-7 for the parts outside the CDR3, the full variable domain is EAEVAQSPRYKITEKSQAVAFWCDPISGHATLYWYRQILGQGPELLVQFQDESVVDDSQLPKDRFSAERLKGVDSTLKIQPAELGDSAMYLCASSLAGHYEQYFGPGTRLTVT.

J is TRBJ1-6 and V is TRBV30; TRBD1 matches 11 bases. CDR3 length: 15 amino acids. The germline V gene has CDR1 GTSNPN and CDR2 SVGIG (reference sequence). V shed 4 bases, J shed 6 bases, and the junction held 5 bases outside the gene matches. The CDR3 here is CAWTGQGAGNSPLHF. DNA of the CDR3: TGTGCCTGGACCGGACAGGGGGCGGGTAATTCACCCCTCCACTTT.

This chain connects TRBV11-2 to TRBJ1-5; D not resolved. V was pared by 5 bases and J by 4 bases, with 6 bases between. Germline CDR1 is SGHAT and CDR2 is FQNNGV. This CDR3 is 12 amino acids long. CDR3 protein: CASSGHNQPQHF. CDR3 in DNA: TGTGCCAGCAGCGGCCATAATCAGCCCCAGCATTTT. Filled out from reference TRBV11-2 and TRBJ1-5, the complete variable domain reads EAGVAQSPRYKIIEKRQSVAFWCNPISGHATLYWYQQILGQGPKLLIQFQNNGVVDDSQLPKDRFSAERLKGVDSTLKIQPAKLEDSAVYLCASSGHNQPQHFGDGTRLSIL.

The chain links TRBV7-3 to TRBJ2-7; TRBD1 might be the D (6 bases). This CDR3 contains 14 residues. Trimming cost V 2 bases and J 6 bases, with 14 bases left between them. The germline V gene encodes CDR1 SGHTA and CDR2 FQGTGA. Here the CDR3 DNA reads TGTGCCAGCAGCTTAGGGCCCAACAGGGCCGAGCAGTACTTC. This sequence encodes CASSLGPNRAEQYF.

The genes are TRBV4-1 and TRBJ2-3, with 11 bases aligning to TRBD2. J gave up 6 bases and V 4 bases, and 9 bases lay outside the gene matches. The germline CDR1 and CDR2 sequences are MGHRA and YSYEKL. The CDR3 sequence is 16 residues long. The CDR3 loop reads CASSPTSGVLSDTQYF. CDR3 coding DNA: TGCGCCAGCAGCCCGACTAGCGGGGTCTTGTCGGATACGCAGTATTTT.

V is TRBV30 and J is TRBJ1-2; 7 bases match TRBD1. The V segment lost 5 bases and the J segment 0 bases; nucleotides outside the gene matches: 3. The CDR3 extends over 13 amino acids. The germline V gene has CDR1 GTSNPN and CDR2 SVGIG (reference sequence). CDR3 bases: TGTGCCTGGCAACAGGGGCCTAACTATGGCTACACCTTC. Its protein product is CAWQQGPNYGYTF. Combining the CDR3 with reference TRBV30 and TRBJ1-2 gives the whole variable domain SQTIHQWPATLVQPVGSPLSLECTVEGTSNPNLYWYRQAAGRGLQLLFYSVGIGQISSEVPQNLSASRPQDRQFILSSKKLLLSDSGFYLCAWQQGPNYGYTFGSGTRLTVV.

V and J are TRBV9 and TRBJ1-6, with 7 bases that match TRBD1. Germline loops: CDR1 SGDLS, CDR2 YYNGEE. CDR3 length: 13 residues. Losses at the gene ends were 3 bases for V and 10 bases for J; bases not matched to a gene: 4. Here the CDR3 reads CASSEGQNSPLHF. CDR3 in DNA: TGTGCCAGCAGCGAGGGACAGAACTCACCCCTCCACTTT.

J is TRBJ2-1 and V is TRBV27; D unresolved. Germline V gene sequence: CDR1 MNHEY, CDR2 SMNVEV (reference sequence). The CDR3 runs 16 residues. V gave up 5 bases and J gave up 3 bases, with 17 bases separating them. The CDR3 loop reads CASSRSEVLYYNEQFF. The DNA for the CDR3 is TGTGCCAGCAGTCGTTCAGAGGTCCTCTACTACAATGAGCAGTTCTTC.

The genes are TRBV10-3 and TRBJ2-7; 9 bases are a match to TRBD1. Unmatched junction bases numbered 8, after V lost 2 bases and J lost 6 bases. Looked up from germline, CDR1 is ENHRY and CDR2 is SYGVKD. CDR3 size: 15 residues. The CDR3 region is CAISEGRGQGSEQYF. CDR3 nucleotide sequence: TGTGCCATCAGTGAGGGAAGGGGACAGGGAAGCGAGCAGTACTTC.

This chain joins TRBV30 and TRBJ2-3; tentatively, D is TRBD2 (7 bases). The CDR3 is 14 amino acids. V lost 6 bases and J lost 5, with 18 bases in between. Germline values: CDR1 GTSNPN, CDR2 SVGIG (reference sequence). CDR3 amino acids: CACDKGGGRDTQYF. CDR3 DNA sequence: TGTGCCTGCGATAAAGGGGGGGGCAGAGATACGCAGTATTTT. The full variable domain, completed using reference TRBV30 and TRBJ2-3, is SQTIHQWPATLVQPVGSPLSLECTVEGTSNPNLYWYRQAAGRGLQLLFYSVGIGQISSEVPQNLSASRPQDRQFILSSKKLLLSDSGFYLCACDKGGGRDTQYFGPGTRLTVL.

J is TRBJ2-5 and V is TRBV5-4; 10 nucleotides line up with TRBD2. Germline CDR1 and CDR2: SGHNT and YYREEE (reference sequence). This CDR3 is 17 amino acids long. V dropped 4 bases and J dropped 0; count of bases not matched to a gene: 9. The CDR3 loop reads CASSPGGTSANQETQYF. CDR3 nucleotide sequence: TGTGCCAGCAGCCCGGGGGGGACTAGCGCGAACCAAGAGACCCAGTACTTC.

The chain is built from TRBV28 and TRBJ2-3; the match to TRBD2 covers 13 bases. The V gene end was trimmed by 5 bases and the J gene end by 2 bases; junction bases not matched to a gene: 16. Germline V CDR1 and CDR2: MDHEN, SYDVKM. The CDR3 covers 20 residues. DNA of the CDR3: TGTGCCAGCAGTGCGCCCACCCTTGGGACTAGCGGGGCCCTCACAGATACGCAGTATTTT. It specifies CASSAPTLGTSGALTDTQYF.

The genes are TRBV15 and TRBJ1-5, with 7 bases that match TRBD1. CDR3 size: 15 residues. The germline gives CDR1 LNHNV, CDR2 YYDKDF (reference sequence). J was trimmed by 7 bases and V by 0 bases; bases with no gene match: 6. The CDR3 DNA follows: TGTGCCACCAGCAGAGACAGACAGGGAGGACAGCCCCAGCATTTT. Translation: CATSRDRQGGQPQHF.